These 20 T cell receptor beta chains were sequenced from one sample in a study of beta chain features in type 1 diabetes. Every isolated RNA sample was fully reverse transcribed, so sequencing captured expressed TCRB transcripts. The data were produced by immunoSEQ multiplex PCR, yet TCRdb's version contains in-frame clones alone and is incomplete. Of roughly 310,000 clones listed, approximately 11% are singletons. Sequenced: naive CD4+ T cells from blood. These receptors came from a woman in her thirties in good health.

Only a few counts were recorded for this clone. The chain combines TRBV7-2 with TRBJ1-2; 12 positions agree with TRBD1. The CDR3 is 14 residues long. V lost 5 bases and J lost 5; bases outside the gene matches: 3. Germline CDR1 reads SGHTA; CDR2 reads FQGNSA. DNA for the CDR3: TGTGCCAGCAGCCTGGGACAGGGGGCATATGGCTACACCTTC. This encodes CASSLGQGAYGYTF. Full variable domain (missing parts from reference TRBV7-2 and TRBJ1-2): GAGVSQSPSNKVTEKGKDVELRCDPISGHTALYWYRQSLGQGLEFLIYFQGNSAPDKSGLPSDRFSAERTGGSVSTLTIQRTQQEDSAVYLCASSLGQGAYGYTFGSGTRLTVV.

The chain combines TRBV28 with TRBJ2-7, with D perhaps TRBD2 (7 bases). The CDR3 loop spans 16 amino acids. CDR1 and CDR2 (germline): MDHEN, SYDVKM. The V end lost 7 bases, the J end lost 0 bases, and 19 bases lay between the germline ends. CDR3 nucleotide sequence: TGTGCCAGCACCCGTGGGGGGGCTCTGGGCTCCTACGAGCAGTACTTC. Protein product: CASTRGGALGSYEQYF.

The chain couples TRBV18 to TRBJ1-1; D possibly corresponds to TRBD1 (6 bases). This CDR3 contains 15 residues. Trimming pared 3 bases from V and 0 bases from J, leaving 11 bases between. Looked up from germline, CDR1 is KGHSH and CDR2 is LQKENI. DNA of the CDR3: TGTGCCAGCTCACCTGACAGGATGATGAACACTGAAGCTTTCTTT. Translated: CASSPDRMMNTEAFF.

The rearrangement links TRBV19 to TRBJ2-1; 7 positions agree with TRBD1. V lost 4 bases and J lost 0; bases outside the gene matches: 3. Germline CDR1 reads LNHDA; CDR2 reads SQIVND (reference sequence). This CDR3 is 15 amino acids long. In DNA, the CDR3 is TGTGCCAGTAGTACGGACAGGAGCTCCTACAATGAGCAGTTCTTC. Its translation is CASSTDRSSYNEQFF.

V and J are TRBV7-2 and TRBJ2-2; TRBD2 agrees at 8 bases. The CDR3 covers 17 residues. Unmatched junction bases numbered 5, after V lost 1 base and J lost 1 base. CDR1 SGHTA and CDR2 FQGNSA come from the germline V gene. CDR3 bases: TGTGCCAGCAGCTTAGGGCAGGCGGGAGGGAACACCGGGGAGCTGTTTTTT. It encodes CASSLGQAGGNTGELFF.

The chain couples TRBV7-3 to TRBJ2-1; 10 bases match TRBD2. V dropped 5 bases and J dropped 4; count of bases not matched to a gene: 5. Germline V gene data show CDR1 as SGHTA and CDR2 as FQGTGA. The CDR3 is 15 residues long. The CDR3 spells CASSTTSGWYNEQFF. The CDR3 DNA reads TGTGCCAGCAGCACGACTAGCGGGTGGTACAATGAGCAGTTCTTC.

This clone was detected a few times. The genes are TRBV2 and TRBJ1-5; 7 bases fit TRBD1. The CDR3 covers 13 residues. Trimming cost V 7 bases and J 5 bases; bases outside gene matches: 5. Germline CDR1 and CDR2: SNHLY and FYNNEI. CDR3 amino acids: CASMGTEDQPQHF. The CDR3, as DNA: TGTGCCAGCATGGGGACAGAGGATCAGCCCCAGCATTTT.

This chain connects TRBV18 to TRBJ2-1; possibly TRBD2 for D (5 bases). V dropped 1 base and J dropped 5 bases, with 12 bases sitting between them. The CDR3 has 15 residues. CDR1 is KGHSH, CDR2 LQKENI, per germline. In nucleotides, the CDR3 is TGTGCCAGCTCACCACGGCTAGCAGGAAACAATGAGCAGTTCTTC. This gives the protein CASSPRLAGNNEQFF. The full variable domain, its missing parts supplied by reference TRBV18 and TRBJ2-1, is NAGVMQNPRHLVRRRGQEARLRCSPMKGHSHVYWYRQLPEEGLKFMVYLQKENIIDESGMPKERFSAEFPKEGPSILRIQQVVRGDSAAYFCASSPRLAGNNEQFFGPGTRLTVL.

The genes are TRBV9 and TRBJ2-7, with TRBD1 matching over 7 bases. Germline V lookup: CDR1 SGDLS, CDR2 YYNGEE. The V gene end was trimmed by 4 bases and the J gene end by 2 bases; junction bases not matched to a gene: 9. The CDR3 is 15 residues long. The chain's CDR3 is CASSLGTVGTYEQYF. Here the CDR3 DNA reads TGTGCCAGCAGCCTGGGGACAGTGGGAACCTACGAGCAGTACTTC.

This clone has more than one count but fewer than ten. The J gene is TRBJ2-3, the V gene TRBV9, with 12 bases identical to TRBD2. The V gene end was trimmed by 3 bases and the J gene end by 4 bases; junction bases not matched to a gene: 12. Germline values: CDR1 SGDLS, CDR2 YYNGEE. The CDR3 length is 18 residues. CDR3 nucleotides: TGTGCCAGCAGCGCGGGGGCGGCTAGCGGGAGGGCGGCAGATACGCAGTATTTT. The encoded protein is CASSAGAASGRAADTQYF.

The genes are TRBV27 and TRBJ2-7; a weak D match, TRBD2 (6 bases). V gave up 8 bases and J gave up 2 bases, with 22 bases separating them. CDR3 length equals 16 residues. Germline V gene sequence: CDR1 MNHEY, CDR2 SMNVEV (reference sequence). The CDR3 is CASALTRDSVPYEQYF. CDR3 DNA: TGTGCCAGCGCCCTAACCCGGGACTCCGTACCCTACGAGCAGTACTTC.

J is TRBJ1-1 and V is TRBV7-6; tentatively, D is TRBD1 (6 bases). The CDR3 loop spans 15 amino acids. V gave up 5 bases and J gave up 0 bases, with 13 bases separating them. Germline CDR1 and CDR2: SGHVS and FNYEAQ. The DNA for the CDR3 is TGTGCCAGCAGCGAATCGGGACACATGAACACTGAAGCTTTCTTT. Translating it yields CASSESGHMNTEAFF. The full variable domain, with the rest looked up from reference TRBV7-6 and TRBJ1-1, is GAGVSQSPRYKVTKRGQDVALRCDPISGHVSLYWYRQALGQGPEFLTYFNYEAQQDKSGLPNDRFSAERPEGSISTLTIQRTEQRDSAMYRCASSESGHMNTEAFFGQGTRLTVV.

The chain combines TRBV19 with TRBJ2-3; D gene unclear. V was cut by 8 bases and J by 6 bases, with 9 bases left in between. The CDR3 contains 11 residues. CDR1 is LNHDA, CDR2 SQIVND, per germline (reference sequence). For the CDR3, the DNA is TGTGCCAGTTCGTTCAGGGATACGCAGTATTTT. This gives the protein CASSFRDTQYF.

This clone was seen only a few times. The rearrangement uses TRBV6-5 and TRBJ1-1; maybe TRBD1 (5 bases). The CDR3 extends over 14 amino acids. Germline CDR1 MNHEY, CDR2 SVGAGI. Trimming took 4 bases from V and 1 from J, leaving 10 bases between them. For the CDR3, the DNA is TGTGCCAGCAGTTTAGGGGCGTCGAACACTGAAGCTTTCTTT. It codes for CASSLGASNTEAFF.

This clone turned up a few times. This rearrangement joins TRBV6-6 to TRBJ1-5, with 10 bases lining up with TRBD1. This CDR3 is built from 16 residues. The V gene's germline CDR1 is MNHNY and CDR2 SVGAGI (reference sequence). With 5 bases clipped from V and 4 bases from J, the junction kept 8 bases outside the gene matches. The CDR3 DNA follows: TGTGCCAGCAGTGGAACCGGGACAGGGGTGAATCAGCCCCAGCATTTT. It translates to CASSGTGTGVNQPQHF.

CDR3 in DNA: TGTGCCACCGCGGGCGCTGGGGCCAACGTCCTGACTTTC. This encodes CATAGAGANVLTF. V and J are TRBV7-3 and TRBJ2-6; maybe TRBD2 (5 bases). The germline gives CDR1 SGHTA, CDR2 FQGTGA. The CDR3 length is 13 residues. The germline V and J ends were trimmed by 10 bases and 2 bases, with 9 bases remaining between them.

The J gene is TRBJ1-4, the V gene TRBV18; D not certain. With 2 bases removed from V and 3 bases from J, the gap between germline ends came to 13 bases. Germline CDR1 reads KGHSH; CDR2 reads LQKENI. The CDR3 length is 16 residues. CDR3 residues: CASSPSSLSANEKLFF. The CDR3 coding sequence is TGTGCCAGCTCACCATCCTCCCTCTCGGCTAATGAAAAACTGTTTTTT.

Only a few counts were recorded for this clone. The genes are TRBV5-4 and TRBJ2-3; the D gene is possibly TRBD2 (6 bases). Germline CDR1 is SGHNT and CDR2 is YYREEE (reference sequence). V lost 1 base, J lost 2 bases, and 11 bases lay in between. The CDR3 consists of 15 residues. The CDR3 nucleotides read TGTGCCAGCAGCTTGACTAGCATAGTCACAGATACGCAGTATTTT. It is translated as CASSLTSIVTDTQYF.

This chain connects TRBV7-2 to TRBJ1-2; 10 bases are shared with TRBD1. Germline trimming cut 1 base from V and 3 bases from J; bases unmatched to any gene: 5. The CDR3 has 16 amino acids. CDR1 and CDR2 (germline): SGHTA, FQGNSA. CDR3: CASSLVSGTGDYGYTF. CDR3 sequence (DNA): TGTGCCAGCAGCTTAGTCTCCGGGACAGGGGACTATGGCTACACCTTC. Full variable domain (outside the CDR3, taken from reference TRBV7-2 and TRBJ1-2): GAGVSQSPSNKVTEKGKDVELRCDPISGHTALYWYRQSLGQGLEFLIYFQGNSAPDKSGLPSDRFSAERTGGSVSTLTIQRTQQEDSAVYLCASSLVSGTGDYGYTFGSGTRLTVV.

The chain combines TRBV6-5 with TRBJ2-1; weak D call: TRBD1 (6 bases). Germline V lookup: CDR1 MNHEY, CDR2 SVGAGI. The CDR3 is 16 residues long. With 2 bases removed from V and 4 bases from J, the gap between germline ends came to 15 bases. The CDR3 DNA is TGTGCCAGCAGTTACCGGCTCGACAGGACTTACAATGAGCAGTTCTTC. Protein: CASSYRLDRTYNEQFF.